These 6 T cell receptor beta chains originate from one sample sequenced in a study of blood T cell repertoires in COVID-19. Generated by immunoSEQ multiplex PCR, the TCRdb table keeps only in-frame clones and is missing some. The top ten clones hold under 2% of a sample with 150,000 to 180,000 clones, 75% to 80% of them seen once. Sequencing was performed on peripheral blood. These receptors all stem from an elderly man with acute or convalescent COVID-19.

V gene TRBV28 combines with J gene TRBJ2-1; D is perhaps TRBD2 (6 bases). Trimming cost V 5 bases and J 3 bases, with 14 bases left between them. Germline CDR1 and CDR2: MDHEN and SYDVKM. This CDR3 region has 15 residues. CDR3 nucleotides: TGTGCCAGCAGTGGCGGGGCGGCTATCTACAATGAGCAGTTCTTC. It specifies CASSGGAAIYNEQFF.

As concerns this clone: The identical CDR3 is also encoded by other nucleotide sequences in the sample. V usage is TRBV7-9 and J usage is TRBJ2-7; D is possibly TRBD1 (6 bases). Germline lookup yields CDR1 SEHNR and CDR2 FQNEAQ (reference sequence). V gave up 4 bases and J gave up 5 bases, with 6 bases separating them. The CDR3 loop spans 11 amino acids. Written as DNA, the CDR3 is TGTGCCAGCAGCTCAGGGGACGAGCAGTACTTC. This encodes CASSSGDEQYF. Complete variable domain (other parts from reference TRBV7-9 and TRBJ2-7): DTGVSQNPRHKITKRGQNVTFRCDPISEHNRLYWYRQTLGQGPEFLTYFQNEAQLEKSRLLSDRFSAERPKGSFSTLEIQRTEQGDSAMYLCASSSGDEQYFGPGTRLTVT.

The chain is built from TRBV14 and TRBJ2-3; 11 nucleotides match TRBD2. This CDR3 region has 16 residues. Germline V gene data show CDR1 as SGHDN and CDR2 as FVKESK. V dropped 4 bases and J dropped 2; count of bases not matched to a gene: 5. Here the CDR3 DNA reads TGTGCCAGCAGCCCCTTTAGCGGGGGGGTCACAGATACGCAGTATTTT. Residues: CASSPFSGGVTDTQYF. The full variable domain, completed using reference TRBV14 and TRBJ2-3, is EAGVTQFPSHSVIEKGQTVTLRCDPISGHDNLYWYRRVMGKEIKFLLHFVKESKQDESGMPNNRFLAERTGGTYSTLKVQPAELEDSGVYFCASSPFSGGVTDTQYFGPGTRLTVL.

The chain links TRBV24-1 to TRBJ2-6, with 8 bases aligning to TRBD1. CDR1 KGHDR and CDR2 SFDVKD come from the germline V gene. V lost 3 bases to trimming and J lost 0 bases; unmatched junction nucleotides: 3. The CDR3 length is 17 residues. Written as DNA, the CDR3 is TGTGCCACCAGTGATCGGGACAGGAGCTCTGGGGCCAACGTCCTGACTTTC. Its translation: CATSDRDRSSGANVLTF.

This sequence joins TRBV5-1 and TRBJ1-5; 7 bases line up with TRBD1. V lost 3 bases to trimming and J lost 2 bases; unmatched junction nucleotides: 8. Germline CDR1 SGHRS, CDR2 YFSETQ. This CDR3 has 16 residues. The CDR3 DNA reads TGCGCCAGCAGCTCGACAGGGATCGACGGCAATCAGCCCCAGCATTTT. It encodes CASSSTGIDGNQPQHF.

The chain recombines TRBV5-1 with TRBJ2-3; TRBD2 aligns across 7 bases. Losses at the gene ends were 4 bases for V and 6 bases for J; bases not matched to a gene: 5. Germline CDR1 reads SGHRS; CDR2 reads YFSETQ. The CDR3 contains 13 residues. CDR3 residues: CASSPGTTDTQYF. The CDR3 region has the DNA TGCGCCAGCAGCCCCGGGACTACGGATACGCAGTATTTT.